Listed here are 7 T cell receptor beta chains from one sample, sequenced in a study of cytotoxic CD8 clonotypes in ibrutinib-treated CLL (dated by TCRdb to about 2021). The method was the immunoSEQ multiplex PCR assay. What TCRdb holds here is the immuneACCESS table cut down to in-frame rearrangements. Part of the clones is not present; checked against another copy, under half of the missing clones reflect an unresolved V gene, and the others are unexplained. The sample records more than 15,000 clones, 55% to 80% of which are singletons. The ten largest account for 20% to 30% of the sample. The sample's time point label, decoded: roughly 12 months on ibrutinib. Sequencing was performed on PBMCs, taken after 12 months of ibrutinib treatment. The receptor source for this set is a human donor with chronic lymphocytic leukemia.

This chain joins TRBV28 and TRBJ2-7, with D unresolved. Trimming shortened V by 8 bases and J by 0 bases, and 14 bases separated the two germline ends. Germline V gene lookup returns CDR1 MDHEN and CDR2 SYDVKM. This CDR3 comprises 14 residues. CDR3 sequence reads: CASHPGQTSYEQYF. CDR3 nucleotide sequence: TGTGCCAGCCACCCGGGTCAGACCTCCTACGAGCAGTACTTC.

In this sample, this clone turned up once. V and J are TRBV5-1 and TRBJ2-5; 13 bases agree with TRBD2. J was trimmed by 4 bases and V by 5 bases; bases with no gene match: 8. This CDR3 comprises 16 residues. Germline V gene data show CDR1 as SGHRS and CDR2 as YFSETQ. The CDR3 nucleotides are TGCGCCAGCAGAGTACTAGCGGGAGGGATCGTAGAGACCCAGTACTTC. This translates into CASRVLAGGIVETQYF.

The V and J genes are TRBV4-2 and TRBJ2-2, with a possible D match to TRBD1 (6 bases). V dropped 0 bases and J dropped 3 bases, with 14 bases sitting between them. CDR3 length: 17 amino acids. Germline assignment: CDR1 LGHNA and CDR2 YNFKEQ. CDR3 residues: CASSQDFGGADTGELFF. CDR3 nucleotides: TGTGCCAGCAGCCAAGATTTTGGGGGCGCGGACACCGGGGAGCTGTTTTTT.

The V and J genes are TRBV28 and TRBJ2-7; 8 nucleotides align to TRBD2. Losses at the gene ends were 6 bases for V and 2 bases for J; bases not matched to a gene: 9. Germline assignment: CDR1 MDHEN and CDR2 SYDVKM. This CDR3 is built from 15 residues. CDR3 nucleotides: TGTGCCAGCAGGGTCGGCGGCGGGAGGCCCTACGAGCAGTACTTC. Translated, it gives CASRVGGGRPYEQYF.

This clone occurred a few times. The chain employs TRBV6-5 and TRBJ1-5; no firm D call. Germline lookup yields CDR1 MNHEY and CDR2 SVGAGI. This CDR3 is built from 14 residues. V was shortened by 7 bases and J by 2 bases, with 12 bases between the two germline ends. In DNA, the CDR3 is TGTGCCAGCAAGAGGGAAAGGGGCAATCAGCCCCAGCATTTT. Translated, it gives CASKRERGNQPQHF.

This sequence joins TRBV6-5 and TRBJ1-5, with TRBD1 matching 10 bases. The CDR3 runs to 15 residues. V trimming: 6 bases; J trimming: 4 bases; junction bases outside the gene matches: 6. Per germline, CDR1 MNHEY and CDR2 SVGAGI. The CDR3 region has the DNA TGTGCCAGCAGCAGAGGACAGGGGGGAAATCAGCCCCAGCATTTT. As protein: CASSRGQGGNQPQHF.

V is TRBV9 and J is TRBJ2-2; either TRBD1 or TRBD2 may fit D (6 bases each). Germline CDR1 SGDLS, CDR2 YYNGEE. Deletions cut 0 bases from V and 7 bases from J, with 16 bases between. The CDR3 is made up of 16 amino acids. For the CDR3, the DNA is TGTGCCAGCAGCGTAGGGTTAGGGGGACTCGGCGGGGAGCTGTTTTTT. The encoded protein is CASSVGLGGLGGELFF.